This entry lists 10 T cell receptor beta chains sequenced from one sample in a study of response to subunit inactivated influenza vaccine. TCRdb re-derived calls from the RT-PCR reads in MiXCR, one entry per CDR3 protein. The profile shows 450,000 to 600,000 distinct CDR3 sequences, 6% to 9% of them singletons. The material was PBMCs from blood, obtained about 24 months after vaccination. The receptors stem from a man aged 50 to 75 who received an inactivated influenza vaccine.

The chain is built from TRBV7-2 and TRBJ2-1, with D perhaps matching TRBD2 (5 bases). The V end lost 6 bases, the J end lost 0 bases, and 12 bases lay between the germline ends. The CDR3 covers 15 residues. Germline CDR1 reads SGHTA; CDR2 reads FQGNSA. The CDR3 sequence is CASRGAEISYNEQFF. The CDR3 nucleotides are TGTGCCAGCAGAGGAGCGGAAATCTCCTACAATGAGCAGTTCTTC.

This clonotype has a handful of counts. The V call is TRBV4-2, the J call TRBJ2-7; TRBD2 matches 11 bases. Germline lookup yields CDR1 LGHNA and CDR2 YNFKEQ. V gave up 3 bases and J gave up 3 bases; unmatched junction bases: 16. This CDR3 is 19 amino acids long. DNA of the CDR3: TGTGCCAGCAGCCATTCCCGGACTAGCGGGTCCAGTCCTCTCTACGAGCAGTACTTC. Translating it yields CASSHSRTSGSSPLYEQYF.

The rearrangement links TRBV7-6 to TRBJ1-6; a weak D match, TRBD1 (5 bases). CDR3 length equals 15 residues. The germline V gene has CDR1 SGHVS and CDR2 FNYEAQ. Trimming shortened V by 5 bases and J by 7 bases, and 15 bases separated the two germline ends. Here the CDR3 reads CASSQGAVGNSPLHF. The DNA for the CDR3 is TGTGCCAGCAGCCAGGGCGCCGTGGGGAATTCACCCCTCCACTTT.

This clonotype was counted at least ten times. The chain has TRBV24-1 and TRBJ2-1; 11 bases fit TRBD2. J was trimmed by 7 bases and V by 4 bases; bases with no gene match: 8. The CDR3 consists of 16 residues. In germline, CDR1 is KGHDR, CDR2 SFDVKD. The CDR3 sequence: CATSDPTTSGANEQFF. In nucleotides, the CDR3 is TGTGCCACCAGTGACCCTACGACTAGCGGGGCTAATGAGCAGTTCTTC.

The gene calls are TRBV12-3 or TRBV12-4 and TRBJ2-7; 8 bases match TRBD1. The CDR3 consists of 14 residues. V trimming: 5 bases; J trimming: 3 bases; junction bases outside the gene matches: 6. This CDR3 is CASSLQGARYEQYF. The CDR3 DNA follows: TGTGCCAGCAGTCTCCAGGGGGCCCGCTACGAGCAGTACTTC.

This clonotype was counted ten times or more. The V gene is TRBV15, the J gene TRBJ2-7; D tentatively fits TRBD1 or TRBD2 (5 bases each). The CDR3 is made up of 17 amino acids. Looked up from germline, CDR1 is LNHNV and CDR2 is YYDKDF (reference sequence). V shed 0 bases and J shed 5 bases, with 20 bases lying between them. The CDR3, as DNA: TGTGCCACCAGCAGAGATCCGGCCGGGGCCTACTTGGACGAGCAGTACTTC. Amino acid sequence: CATSRDPAGAYLDEQYF.

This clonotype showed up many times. CDR3 loop: CASIVPRRFF. CDR3 coding DNA: TGTGCCAGCATCGTACCCCGGCGGTTCTTC. The chain combines TRBV28 with TRBJ2-1; D call uncertain. Germline-derived CDR1 and CDR2 are MDHEN and SYDVKM. This CDR3 region has 10 residues. Trimming pared 7 bases from V and 15 bases from J, leaving 13 bases between.

DNA for the CDR3: TGTGCCAGCAGCACGGGACTCCGATCACCCCTCCACTTT. Its translation: CASSTGLRSPLHF. This sequence joins TRBV5-6 and TRBJ1-6, with D perhaps matching TRBD1 (5 bases). This CDR3 contains 13 residues. V dropped 4 bases and J dropped 10 bases, with 12 bases sitting between them. CDR1 SGHDT and CDR2 YYEEEE come from the germline V gene.

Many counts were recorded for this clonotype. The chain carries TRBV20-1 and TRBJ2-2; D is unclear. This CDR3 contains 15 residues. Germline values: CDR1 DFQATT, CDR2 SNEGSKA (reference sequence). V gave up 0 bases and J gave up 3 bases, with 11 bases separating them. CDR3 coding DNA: TGCAGTGCTAGAGATATAAGCCATCACACCGGGGAGCTGTTTTTT. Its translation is CSARDISHHTGELFF.

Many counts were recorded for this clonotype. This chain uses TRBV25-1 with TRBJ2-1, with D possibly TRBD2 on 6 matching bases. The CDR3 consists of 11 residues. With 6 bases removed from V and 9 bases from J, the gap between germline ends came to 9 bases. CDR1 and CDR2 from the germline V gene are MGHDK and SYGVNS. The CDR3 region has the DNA TGTGCCAGCAGCGGGACTGTTGAGCAGTTCTTC. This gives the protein CASSGTVEQFF.